This T cell receptor (beta chain) was recorded in a study of shared clonotypes between healthy human individuals. Study-wide points: There were few donors, and this limited the genetic and exposure-history diversity represented. Read depth was anticipated to influence clonotype sharing among donors.

Per germline, CDR1 MNHEY and CDR2 SMNVEV (reference sequence). This CDR3 is 13 amino acids long. V lost 4 bases, J lost 5 bases, and 11 bases lay in between. This clone came up once. Its target is unknown. With unsorted samples, genomic DNA was obtained from tens of millions of PBMCs. The assay used deep level. Profiling relied on immunoSEQ multiplex PCR, and the TCRdb table lists in-frame clones only, not all of them. The data contain about 480,000 clones, 79% of them seen just once; the ten biggest clones take up roughly 13%. The chain uses TRBV27 and TRBJ2-5; possible D gene TRBD1, 5 bases. The sequenced material came from PBMCs. The receptor comes from a woman in her thirties or forties in good health. Some clones in this sample may be carry-over from other donors' samples. The CDR3 nucleotides are TGTGCCAGCAGTTCACAGGTCGCGGAGACCCAGTACTTC. Protein sequence: CASSSQVAETQYF.